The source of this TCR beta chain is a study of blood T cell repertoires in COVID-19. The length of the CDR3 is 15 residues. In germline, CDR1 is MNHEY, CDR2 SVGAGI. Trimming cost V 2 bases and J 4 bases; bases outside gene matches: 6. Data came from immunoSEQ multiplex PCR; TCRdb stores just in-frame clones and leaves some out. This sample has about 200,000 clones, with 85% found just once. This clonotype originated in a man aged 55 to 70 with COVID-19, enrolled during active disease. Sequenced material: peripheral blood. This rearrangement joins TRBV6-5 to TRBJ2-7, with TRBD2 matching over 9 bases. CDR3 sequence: CASSYLPRGGYEQYF. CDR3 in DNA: TGTGCCAGCAGTTACCTCCCGCGGGGGGGGTACGAGCAGTACTTC.